This T cell receptor beta chain was obtained from a study of T cells in Graves' hyperthyroidism and ophthalmopathy. At least ten counts were recorded for this clonotype. The source material, RNA transcripts, was used to amplify TCR beta CDR3 regions. The HTBI primer set served for first-round RT-PCR of the TCR CDR3. Using its own MiXCR run on the multiplex PCR reads, TCRdb lists one record per CDR3 protein. The repertoire holds about 600,000 distinct CDR3 sequences, with more than 13% as singletons. The V and J ends lost 0 bases and 1 base respectively, with 18 bases between them. The CDR3 runs to 18 residues. Germline V CDR1 and CDR2: SGHTA, FQGNSA. For ophthalmopathy patients, the Clinical Activity Score was at least 3 and the NOSPECS grade at least 4; duration was under 3 months. Uncontrolled infection, other autoimmune disease, pregnancy or lactation excluded patients.

The receptor comes from a young woman with Graves' ophthalmopathy. The V and J genes are TRBV7-2 and TRBJ1-1; maybe TRBD1 (5 bases). Material for sequencing was blood. Written as DNA, the CDR3 is TGTGCCAGCAGCTTAGCTAATTCGGTTAAGGGGAGGAACACTGAAGCTTTCTTT. Its translation is CASSLANSVKGRNTEAFF.